This T cell receptor beta chain was recorded in a study of blood T cell repertoires in COVID-19. Original processing notes: Quantification of nucleated cells was approximated via reference gene primer amplification. Produced via immunoSEQ multiplex PCR; TCRdb's table is partial and in-frame only. That table is the source of V, J and clone size, and D and trimming were worked out from the DNA. The sample carries roughly 100,000 clones, around nine tenths recorded once. The germline gives CDR1 LGHDT, CDR2 YNNKEL (reference sequence). The CDR3 contains 16 residues. J gave up 10 bases and V 3 bases, and 11 bases lay outside the gene matches.

Input material: peripheral blood. This rearrangement joins TRBV3-1 (or the pseudogene TRBV3-2) to TRBJ1-6, with TRBD1 identical over 8 bases. The clonotype comes from a man over 45 in a cohort sampled during active COVID-19. The DNA for the CDR3 is TGTGCCAGCAGCCAGGCTGGACAGGGCAGGCGATCACCCCTCCACTTT. Protein product: CASSQAGQGRRSPLHF.